This T cell receptor beta chain was identified in a study of T cell responses to AZD1222 COVID-19 vaccine. Study results and limitations: The donor group comprised mostly white British people and more females; the analysis possibly underestimated clonal diversity.

TCRdb's table, derived via immunoSEQ multiplex PCR, lists solely in-frame clones and lacks some. Counted here are under 130,000 clones, roughly 82% occurring once; the ten biggest clones make up around 5.1%. The CDR3 covers 15 residues. Germline loops: CDR1 KGHSH, CDR2 LQKENI. The V segment lost 3 bases and the J segment 4 bases; nucleotides outside the gene matches: 8. Details on this clone: Its antigen remains unidentified.

The receptor was isolated from an adult in good health. The V and J genes are TRBV18 and TRBJ1-2; 7 bases map to TRBD1. Sequencing used peripheral blood, obtained on day 0 of AZD1222 vaccination. CDR3 residues: CASSPGQGGGYGYTF. In DNA, the CDR3 is TGTGCCAGCTCACCCGGGCAGGGGGGAGGCTATGGCTACACCTTC.